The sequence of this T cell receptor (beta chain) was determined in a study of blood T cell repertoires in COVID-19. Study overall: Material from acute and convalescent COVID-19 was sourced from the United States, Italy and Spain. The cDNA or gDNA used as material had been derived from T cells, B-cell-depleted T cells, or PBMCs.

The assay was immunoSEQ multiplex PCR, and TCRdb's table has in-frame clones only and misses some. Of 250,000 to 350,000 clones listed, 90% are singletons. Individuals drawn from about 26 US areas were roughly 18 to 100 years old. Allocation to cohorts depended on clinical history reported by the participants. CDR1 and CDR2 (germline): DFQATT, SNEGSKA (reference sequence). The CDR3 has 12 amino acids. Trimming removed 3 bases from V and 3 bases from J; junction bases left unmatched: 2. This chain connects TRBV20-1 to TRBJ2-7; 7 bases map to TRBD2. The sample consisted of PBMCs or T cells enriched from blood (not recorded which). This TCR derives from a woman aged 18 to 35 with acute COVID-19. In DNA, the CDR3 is TGCAGTGCTAGTCCTAGCGGCTACGAGCAGTACTTC. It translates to CSASPSGYEQYF.